The T cell receptor (beta chain) described here comes from a study of T cell responses to AZD1222 COVID-19 vaccine. Study observations and caveats: Spike was spanned by vaccine-associated CD4 TCRs, with dominance at 160-218 and 743-854. White British ancestry dominated among donors, who included more females, and clonal diversity was possibly underestimated.

The protocol was immunoSEQ multiplex PCR, while the TCRdb copy is restricted to in-frame clones and leaves out a portion. Found here are about 190,000 clones, about nine tenths of them singletons; the top ten hold 0.99%. With V trimmed by 4 bases and J by 5 bases, 16 bases remained unmatched. Germline V gene sequence: CDR1 SGDLS, CDR2 YYNGEE. The CDR3 runs 18 residues. This clone was observed a few times. Its specificity is not known. The chain joins TRBV9 to TRBJ1-3; TRBD1 matches 9 bases. This clonotype was sampled from an adult in good health. Sequenced material: peripheral blood, taken on day 0 of AZD1222 vaccination. This chain's CDR3 is CASSLDSGTGSFRNTIYF. The CDR3 nucleotides are TGTGCCAGCAGCCTAGATTCCGGGACAGGGTCTTTTAGAAACACCATATATTTT.